A single sample is the source of the 19 T cell receptor beta chains below, sequenced in a study of blood T cell repertoires in COVID-19. Sequencing used immunoSEQ multiplex PCR; TCRdb keeps in-frame clones, though not all of them. The sample consists of about 190,000 clones, 78% of them appearing once. The sequenced sample consisted of peripheral blood. These receptors were obtained from a woman older than 75 with active or convalescent COVID-19.

V gene TRBV5-1 combines with J gene TRBJ2-5; D is possibly TRBD1 (6 bases). The CDR3 consists of 14 residues. Germline V gene sequence: CDR1 SGHRS, CDR2 YFSETQ. Trimming removed 0 bases from V and 3 bases from J, with 9 bases in between. The CDR3 nucleotides are TGCGCCAGCAGCTTGGCCCCAGGGGAAGAGACCCAGTACTTC. It specifies CASSLAPGEETQYF.

V is TRBV7-2 and J is TRBJ2-7, with 7 bases aligning to TRBD1. J gave up 1 base and V 6 bases, and 9 bases lay outside the gene matches. Germline lookup yields CDR1 SGHTA and CDR2 FQGNSA. The CDR3 totals 15 residues. The CDR3 sequence: CASSSTGTYSYEQYF. Here the CDR3 DNA reads TGTGCCAGCAGTTCGACAGGGACCTATTCCTACGAGCAGTACTTC.

The genes are TRBV2 and TRBJ1-2; TRBD1 is a possible D gene (6 bases). The CDR3 spans 13 residues. Trimming cost V 1 base and J 4 bases, with 7 bases left between them. Germline assignment: CDR1 SNHLY and CDR2 FYNNEI. CDR3 residues: CASSEVRGYGYTF. The CDR3 DNA follows: TGTGCCAGCAGTGAAGTCAGGGGCTATGGCTACACCTTC.

V gene TRBV30 combines with J gene TRBJ1-2; D is unresolved. Germline loops: CDR1 GTSNPN, CDR2 SVGIG (reference sequence). Trimming stripped 4 bases from V and 4 bases from J, with 16 bases between. The CDR3 spans 14 residues. The CDR3, as DNA: TGTGCCTGGATAGGCAGTGGGCCCTTCTATGGCTACACCTTC. Translating it yields CAWIGSGPFYGYTF. The entire variable domain, with the rest obtained from reference TRBV30 and TRBJ1-2, is as follows: SQTIHQWPATLVQPVGSPLSLECTVEGTSNPNLYWYRQAAGRGLQLLFYSVGIGQISSEVPQNLSASRPQDRQFILSSKKLLLSDSGFYLCAWIGSGPFYGYTFGSGTRLTVV.

This rearrangement joins TRBV28 to TRBJ1-2, with D possibly matching TRBD1 (5 bases). V dropped 5 bases and J dropped 4 bases, with 11 bases sitting between them. Germline V lookup: CDR1 MDHEN, CDR2 SYDVKM. The CDR3 spans 13 residues. The CDR3 sequence: CASSPRQLYGYTF. CDR3 DNA: TGTGCCAGCAGTCCAAGACAGCTCTATGGCTACACCTTC.

This clone was found a few times. Here the CDR3 DNA reads TGCGCCAGCAGCCACGGACAGGTGCTCACAAACTATGGCTACACCTTC. It encodes CASSHGQVLTNYGYTF. The chain is built from TRBV5-1 and TRBJ1-2; TRBD1 matches at 7 bases. The V and J ends lost 4 bases and 2 bases, in that order; junction bases with no gene match: 11. CDR3 length equals 16 residues. Germline-derived CDR1 and CDR2 are SGHRS and YFSETQ.

The chain links TRBV6-2 or TRBV6-3 to TRBJ1-1; TRBD1 matches at 10 bases. The CDR3 runs 16 residues. The V and J ends lost 5 bases and 8 bases, in that order; junction bases with no gene match: 14. Germline V lookup: CDR1 MNHEY, CDR2 SVGEGT. CDR3 sequence: CASSRVGTGVGDEAFF. The CDR3 nucleotides are TGTGCCAGCAGTCGAGTAGGGACAGGGGTTGGGGACGAAGCTTTCTTT.

This chain connects TRBV15 to TRBJ1-2; 7 bases align to TRBD1. Losses at the gene ends were 0 bases for V and 4 bases for J; bases not matched to a gene: 8. The CDR3 is 16 amino acids. Germline V gene sequence: CDR1 LNHNV, CDR2 YYDKDF (reference sequence). The CDR3 protein is CATSRDRPGGPYGYTF. CDR3 bases: TGTGCCACCAGCAGAGATCGTCCAGGGGGACCCTATGGCTACACCTTC.

This chain uses TRBV4-2 with TRBJ1-5; 7 bases map to TRBD1. In germline, CDR1 is LGHNA, CDR2 YNFKEQ. Unmatched junction bases numbered 6, after V lost 2 bases and J lost 5 bases. The CDR3 spans 15 residues. CDR3 amino acids: CASSQHRGSDQPQHF. For the CDR3, the DNA is TGTGCCAGCAGCCAACACAGGGGTTCCGATCAGCCCCAGCATTTT.

This clone has more than one count but fewer than ten. The rearrangement links TRBV7-6 to TRBJ2-7, with D perhaps matching TRBD1 (6 bases). V was trimmed by 3 bases and J by 2 bases, leaving 14 bases between them. CDR1 and CDR2 (germline): SGHVS, FNYEAQ. The CDR3 is 15 residues long. CDR3 protein: CASSLSGDGAYEQYF. The CDR3 DNA is TGTGCCAGCAGCTTGTCAGGGGACGGAGCCTACGAGCAGTACTTC. The entire variable domain, with the rest obtained from reference TRBV7-6 and TRBJ2-7, is as follows: GAGVSQSPRYKVTKRGQDVALRCDPISGHVSLYWYRQALGQGPEFLTYFNYEAQQDKSGLPNDRFSAERPEGSISTLTIQRTEQRDSAMYRCASSLSGDGAYEQYFGPGTRLTVT.

The chain has TRBV7-2 and TRBJ2-5, with 11 bases fitting TRBD2. The CDR3 extends over 16 amino acids. The junction had 7 bases not matched to a gene; V was cut back by 6 bases and J by 1 base. Germline V lookup: CDR1 SGHTA, CDR2 FQGNSA. In DNA, the CDR3 is TGTGCCAGCAGTTACGCCACTAGCGGGGGCCAAGAGACCCAGTACTTC. Its translation: CASSYATSGGQETQYF.

The genes are TRBV12-3 or TRBV12-4 and TRBJ2-5; tentatively, D is TRBD1 (5 bases). CDR3 length equals 13 residues. Trimming stripped 6 bases from V and 4 bases from J, with 12 bases between. The CDR3 region is CASSQGVGETQYF. In DNA, the CDR3 is TGTGCCAGCAGCCAAGGGGTGGGAGAGACCCAGTACTTC.

CDR3 sequence (DNA): TGTGCCTGGAGCCAGGGGGTATACGAGCAGTACTTC. It codes for CAWSQGVYEQYF. The gene calls are TRBV30 and TRBJ2-7; 7 nucleotides match TRBD1. Germline values: CDR1 GTSNPN, CDR2 SVGIG (reference sequence). The ends lost 3 bases at V and 4 bases at J; junction bases unmatched: 3. The CDR3 loop spans 12 amino acids.

The V gene is TRBV20-1, the J gene TRBJ2-2; weak D call: TRBD1 (5 bases). CDR1 is DFQATT and CDR2 is SNEGSKA in the germline V gene (reference sequence). Trimming shortened V by 6 bases and J by 0 bases, and 11 bases separated the two germline ends. This CDR3 is 14 amino acids long. Here the CDR3 DNA reads TGCAGTGCCAGTTTACAGGCGAACACCGGGGAGCTGTTTTTT. Encoded protein: CSASLQANTGELFF.

This clone was detected a few times. The J gene is TRBJ1-1, the V gene TRBV7-2; no clear D. The CDR3 runs to 13 residues. The germline CDR1 and CDR2 sequences are SGHTA and FQGNSA. V lost 2 bases to trimming and J lost 5 bases, with 9 bases between them. The CDR3 region is CASSLYVVTEAFF. The CDR3 region has the DNA TGTGCCAGCAGCTTATACGTAGTGACTGAAGCTTTCTTT. The variable domain in full, completed from reference TRBV7-2 and TRBJ1-1, reads GAGVSQSPSNKVTEKGKDVELRCDPISGHTALYWYRQSLGQGLEFLIYFQGNSAPDKSGLPSDRFSAERTGGSVSTLTIQRTQQEDSAVYLCASSLYVVTEAFFGQGTRLTVV.

This clone was seen once. The gene calls are TRBV4-3 and TRBJ2-7, with 7 bases that match TRBD2. Germline lookup yields CDR1 LGHNA and CDR2 YSLEER. V trimming: 1 base; J trimming: 1 base; junction bases outside the gene matches: 4. CDR3 length: 15 residues. CDR3 protein: CASSQASGGSYEQYF. The CDR3 coding sequence is TGCGCCAGCAGCCAAGCGTCGGGGGGTTCCTACGAGCAGTACTTC.

In its sample, this clone was seen a few times. Relative to the germline gene, one junction end is altered; a read error may explain this. V usage is TRBV27 and J usage is TRBJ2-5; 8 bases are shared with TRBD1. Germline V lookup: CDR1 MNHEY, CDR2 SMNVEV (reference sequence). The CDR3 length is 15 residues. CDR3 amino acids: CASSLLRTGQATQYF. For the CDR3, the DNA is TGTGCCAGCAGTTTATTGCGGACAGGGCAAGCGACCCAGTACTTC.

The rearrangement links TRBV5-4 to TRBJ2-3, with 9 bases matching TRBD2. V lost 6 bases to trimming and J lost 1 base; unmatched junction nucleotides: 15. Germline V gene lookup returns CDR1 SGHNT and CDR2 YYREEE (reference sequence). There are 18 residues in the CDR3. The DNA of the CDR3 is TGTGCCAGCAATGGCGGGACTAGCTGGGTTGGGGGCACAGATACGCAGTATTTT. Its translation is CASNGGTSWVGGTDTQYF.

CDR3: CASRQRLVQATNEKLFF. Written as DNA, the CDR3 is TGCGCCAGCAGACAACGTTTGGTACAAGCAACTAATGAAAAACTGTTTTTT. The rearrangement joins TRBV4-3 to TRBJ1-4; D uncertain. CDR1 and CDR2 from the germline V gene are LGHNA and YSLEER. This CDR3 region has 17 residues. The V end lost 6 bases, the J end lost 0 bases, and 17 bases lay between the germline ends.